These 21 T cell receptor beta chains were sequenced from one sample in a study of CD8 T cells in ankylosing spondylitis (dated 2017 in TCRdb). General study outcomes and caveats: A TCR beta motif made up of seven or eight highly homologous amino acid variants appeared to be characteristic of blood from ankylosing spondylitis patients.

These receptors have no identified antigens. Libraries were made using 5' RACE. Instrument on record: Illumina HiSeq 2500. Using fastp trimming at Q25 and MiXCR clonotype assembly, TCRdb reanalyzed the public sequencing data and kept in-frame beta chains. When rows share a CDR3 protein, they turn into one entry using the most common DNA and genes. The table for this sample lists 700,000 or so distinct CDR3 sequences; 15% to 20% of them were counted only once. Together, the top ten hold 15% to 20% of the sample. The sequencing input was blood, either unsorted or a sorted T cell fraction (not recorded which). These TCRs come from a male donor with ankylosing spondylitis.

The chain links TRBV6-5 to TRBJ1-2; the D is unclear. Trimming pared 5 bases from V and 5 bases from J, leaving 9 bases between. Germline CDR1 is MNHEY and CDR2 is SVGAGI. This CDR3 spans 12 amino acids. The CDR3 loop is CASSDRTYGYTF. The CDR3 region has the DNA TGTGCCAGCAGTGACCGGACTTATGGCTACACCTTC.

This clonotype turned up a few times. J is TRBJ2-1 and V is TRBV14, with TRBD2 matching 9 bases. The CDR3 spans 15 residues. Trimming removed 5 bases from V and 5 bases from J; junction bases left unmatched: 7. Germline assignment: CDR1 SGHDN and CDR2 FVKESK. The CDR3 nucleotides read TGTGCCAGCAGCGCCGGGACTAGCCCCAACAATGAGCAGTTCTTC. This codes for CASSAGTSPNNEQFF.

The chain recombines TRBV27 with TRBJ1-2; TRBD1 is a possible D gene (5 bases). The CDR3 runs 15 residues. V gave up 4 bases and J gave up 4 bases, with 16 bases separating them. Germline V gene data show CDR1 as MNHEY and CDR2 as SMNVEV (reference sequence). The CDR3 DNA sequence: TGTGCCAGCAGTTCGGACATTGGTGCCGTCTATGGCTACACCTTC. Residues: CASSSDIGAVYGYTF.

A few counts support this clonotype. The V and J genes are TRBV12-3 or TRBV12-4 and TRBJ1-5, with D uncertain. Trimming stripped 3 bases from V and 6 bases from J, with 6 bases between. This CDR3 has 12 amino acids. For the CDR3, the DNA is TGTGCCAGCAGTTTGGGCATTCAGCCCCAGCATTTT. Translating it yields CASSLGIQPQHF.

This clonotype was counted only a few times. The rearrangement links TRBV12-3 or TRBV12-4 to TRBJ1-1; D unresolved. Trimming shortened V by 4 bases and J by 1 base, and 19 bases separated the two germline ends. The CDR3 extends over 17 amino acids. For the CDR3, the DNA is TGTGCCAGCAGTTCCCCCTTGTGGGCAGGAGCGAACACTGAAGCTTTCTTT. Its protein product is CASSSPLWAGANTEAFF.

This chain links TRBV20-1 with TRBJ2-7; D gene unclear. The CDR3 sequence is 12 residues long. The V gene lost 3 bases and the J gene lost 3 bases, with 9 bases spanning the gap. CDR1 and CDR2 (germline): DFQATT, SNEGSKA (reference sequence). The CDR3 loop is CSASGQHYEQYF. The CDR3 DNA reads as TGCAGTGCTAGCGGGCAGCACTACGAGCAGTACTTC.

The chain links TRBV12-3 or TRBV12-4 to TRBJ2-7; D tentatively fits TRBD1 or TRBD2 (5 bases each). The V and J ends lost 2 bases and 7 bases respectively, with 15 bases between them. This CDR3 is 14 amino acids long. CDR3 sequence (DNA): TGTGCCAGCAGTTTATTCGGGTTGGGGGTTGAGCAGTACTTC. Its translation: CASSLFGLGVEQYF.

The chain joins TRBV18 to TRBJ1-6; 8 bases are shared with TRBD1. In germline, CDR1 is KGHSH, CDR2 LQKENI. With 3 bases clipped from V and 10 bases from J, the junction kept 8 bases outside the gene matches. This CDR3 comprises 15 residues. The DNA of the CDR3 is TGTGCCAGCTCACCTCGGGGACAGGACGGGTCACCCCTCCACTTT. Its translation is CASSPRGQDGSPLHF.

The sample holds many counts of this clonotype. The chain recombines TRBV7-9 with TRBJ2-7; D ambiguous. The germline V gene has CDR1 SEHNR and CDR2 FQNEAQ (reference sequence). The CDR3 spans 11 residues. V lost 10 bases to trimming and J lost 4 bases, with 11 bases between them. In DNA form, the CDR3 reads TGTGCCACCAAAGCCGGGTACGAGCAGTACTTC. Residues: CATKAGYEQYF.

The rearrangement uses TRBV5-6 and TRBJ2-1; 11 bases line up with TRBD2. This CDR3 has 16 amino acids. The germline CDR1 and CDR2 sequences are SGHDT and YYEEEE. V shed 3 bases, J shed 5 bases, and the junction held 7 bases outside the gene matches. As DNA, the CDR3 is TGTGCCAGCAGCTCATTAGCGGGGGGGGTGAACAATGAGCAGTTCTTC. This translates into CASSSLAGGVNNEQFF.

V is TRBV4-2 and J is TRBJ2-3; 8 bases line up with TRBD2. The V gene's germline CDR1 is LGHNA and CDR2 YNFKEQ. J was trimmed by 10 bases and V by 2 bases; bases with no gene match: 5. CDR3 length: 13 residues. DNA for the CDR3: TGTGCCAGCAGCCAACCCGGGGGGGAGCCGCAGTATTTT. Translating gives CASSQPGGEPQYF.

This clonotype is a singleton in its sample. This chain connects TRBV20-1 to TRBJ2-7, with D perhaps matching TRBD2 (6 bases). This CDR3 comprises 13 residues. Per the germline V gene, CDR1 is DFQATT and CDR2 is SNEGSKA (reference sequence). Trimming removed 6 bases from V and 2 bases from J, with 14 bases in between. This CDR3 is CSANPGLAYEQYF. CDR3 nucleotide sequence: TGCAGTGCAAACCCGGGACTCGCCTACGAGCAGTACTTC.

V is TRBV30 and J is TRBJ1-3, with D unclear. The CDR3 has 15 amino acids. V was clipped by 1 base and J by 0 bases, with 10 bases between them. CDR1 and CDR2 from the germline V gene are GTSNPN and SVGIG (reference sequence). The CDR3 bases are TGTGCCTGGAGTGGCCAGCCGTCCTCTGGAAACACCATATATTTT. It encodes CAWSGQPSSGNTIYF.

This chain links TRBV3-1 with TRBJ2-3, with D possibly being TRBD2 (5 bases). Trimming shortened V by 3 bases and J by 6 bases, and 10 bases separated the two germline ends. Germline loops: CDR1 LGHDT, CDR2 YNNKEL (reference sequence). The CDR3 has 13 amino acids. The CDR3 DNA reads TGTGCCAGCAGCCACAGGACGGGGGATACGCAGTATTTT. Residues: CASSHRTGDTQYF.

This clonotype appeared a few times. The chain carries TRBV4-2 and TRBJ2-5; 8 bases are shared with TRBD2. This CDR3 contains 15 residues. With 4 bases clipped from V and 5 bases from J, the junction kept 9 bases outside the gene matches. Germline assignment: CDR1 LGHNA and CDR2 YNFKEQ. The CDR3 region is CASSPKRERGETQYF. The CDR3 bases are TGTGCCAGCAGCCCCAAGCGGGAGAGGGGGGAGACCCAGTACTTC.

The chain uses TRBV18 and TRBJ1-6; 9 bases agree with TRBD1. This CDR3 contains 18 residues. Germline V gene sequence: CDR1 KGHSH, CDR2 LQKENI. J gave up 2 bases and V 2 bases, and 7 bases lay outside the gene matches. For the CDR3, the DNA is TGTGCCAGCTCACCATTGCGACAGGGGGAAACCTATAATTCACCCCTCCACTTT. Translated, it gives CASSPLRQGETYNSPLHF.

This clonotype turned up a few times. The chain uses TRBV6-2 or TRBV6-3 and TRBJ2-4; 7 bases map to TRBD2. Germline CDR1 reads MNHEY; CDR2 reads SVGEGT. The J segment lost 2 bases and the V segment lost 6 bases, leaving 4 bases of the junction unmatched. The CDR3 is made up of 14 amino acids. For the CDR3, the DNA is TGTGCCAGCAGGGGGAGGGTTTCCAAAAACATTCAGTACTTC. Translated, it gives CASRGRVSKNIQYF.

The rearrangement links TRBV28 to TRBJ2-5; D unresolved. Germline V gene sequence: CDR1 MDHEN, CDR2 SYDVKM. Trimming left V 7 bases short and J 3 bases short, with 12 bases between. The CDR3 is made up of 13 amino acids. The CDR3 region has the DNA TGTGCCAGCACCGCTTGGCCAAAAGAGACCCAGTACTTC. Its translation: CASTAWPKETQYF.

This chain uses TRBV14 with TRBJ1-4, with no clear D. CDR1 is SGHDN and CDR2 is FVKESK in the germline V gene. V gave up 2 bases and J gave up 4 bases, with 11 bases separating them. There are 15 residues in the CDR3. The CDR3 sequence: CASSQTFTVNEKLFF. DNA of the CDR3: TGTGCCAGCAGCCAAACCTTCACCGTTAATGAAAAACTGTTTTTT.

The chain recombines TRBV5-6 with TRBJ2-1, with 13 bases fitting TRBD2. With 4 bases clipped from V and 2 bases from J, the junction kept 3 bases outside the gene matches. The V gene's germline CDR1 is SGHDT and CDR2 YYEEEE. This CDR3 is built from 16 residues. The CDR3 sequence is CASSLTSGRTYNEQFF. For the CDR3, the DNA is TGTGCCAGCAGCCTGACTAGCGGGAGGACCTACAATGAGCAGTTCTTC.

The chain uses TRBV24-1 and TRBJ2-1; 13 nucleotides match TRBD2. The CDR3 totals 18 residues. The germline V gene encodes CDR1 KGHDR and CDR2 SFDVKD. The V and J ends lost 3 bases and 5 bases, in that order; junction bases with no gene match: 9. As DNA, the CDR3 is TGTGCCACCAGTGATGGGGACGCACTAGCGGGGGGGAACAATGAGCAGTTCTTC. Translated, it gives CATSDGDALAGGNNEQFF.